This T cell receptor beta chain was found in a study of cytomegalovirus exposure and HLA in healthy donors. Germline lookup yields CDR1 LGHNA and CDR2 YSLEER. Trimming took 4 bases from V and 7 from J, leaving 17 bases between them. The CDR3 runs 15 residues. About this clone itself: Its specificity is unknown.

The primer mix had 60 Vbeta and 13 Jbeta primers. Here immunoSEQ multiplex PCR was the method, and the copy in TCRdb shows in-frame clones only, minus some. Among about 92,000 clones listed, 70% to 75% were seen once. Study results and limitations: Among donors in an Asian-associated ancestry cluster, a later analysis reportedly found fewer N-insertions than the roughly 650-donor mean.

This TCR derives from a woman younger than 35 in good health and CMV-seropositive. This chain connects TRBV4-3 to TRBJ2-1; tentative D call: TRBD2 (6 bases). The source material was PBMCs. The CDR3 here is CASSPMGGEGNEQFF. The CDR3 nucleotides read TGCGCCAGCAGCCCTATGGGGGGTGAGGGGAATGAGCAGTTCTTC.